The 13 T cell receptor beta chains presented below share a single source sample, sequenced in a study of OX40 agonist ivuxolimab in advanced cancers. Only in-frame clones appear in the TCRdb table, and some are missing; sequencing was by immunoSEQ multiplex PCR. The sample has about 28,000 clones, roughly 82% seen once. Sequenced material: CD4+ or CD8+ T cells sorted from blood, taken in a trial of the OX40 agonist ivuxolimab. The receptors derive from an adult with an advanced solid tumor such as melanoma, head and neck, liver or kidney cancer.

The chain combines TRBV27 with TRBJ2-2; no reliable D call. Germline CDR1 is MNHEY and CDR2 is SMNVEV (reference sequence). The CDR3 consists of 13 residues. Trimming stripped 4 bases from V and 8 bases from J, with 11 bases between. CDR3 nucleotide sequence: TGTGCCAGCAGTTGGTCTACTTTGGGGGAGCTGTTTTTT. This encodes CASSWSTLGELFF.

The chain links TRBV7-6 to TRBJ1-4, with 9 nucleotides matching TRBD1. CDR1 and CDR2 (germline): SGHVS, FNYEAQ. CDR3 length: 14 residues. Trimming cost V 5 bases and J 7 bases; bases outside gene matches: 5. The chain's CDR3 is CASSLGQGPEKLFF. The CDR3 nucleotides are TGTGCCAGCAGCCTGGGACAGGGACCTGAAAAACTGTTTTTT.

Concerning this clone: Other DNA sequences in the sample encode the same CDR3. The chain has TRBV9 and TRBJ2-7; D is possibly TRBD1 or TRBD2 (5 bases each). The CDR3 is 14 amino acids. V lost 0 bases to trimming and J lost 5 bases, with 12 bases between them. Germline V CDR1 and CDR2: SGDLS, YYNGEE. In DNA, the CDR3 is TGTGCCAGCAGCGTAGGGGGCCGGGGAGACGAGCAGTACTTC. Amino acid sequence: CASSVGGRGDEQYF.

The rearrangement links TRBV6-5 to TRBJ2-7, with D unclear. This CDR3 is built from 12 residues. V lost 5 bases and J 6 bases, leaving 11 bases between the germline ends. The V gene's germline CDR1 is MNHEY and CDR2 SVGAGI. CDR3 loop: CASSEIHVEQYF. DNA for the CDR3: TGTGCCAGCAGTGAAATTCATGTCGAGCAGTACTTC.

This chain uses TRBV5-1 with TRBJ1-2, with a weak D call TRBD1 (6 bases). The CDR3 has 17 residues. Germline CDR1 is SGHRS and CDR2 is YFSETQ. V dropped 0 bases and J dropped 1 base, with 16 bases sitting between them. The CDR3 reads CASSLDRTEPYNYGYTF. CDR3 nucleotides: TGCGCCAGCAGCTTGGATAGGACAGAGCCGTATAACTATGGCTACACCTTC.

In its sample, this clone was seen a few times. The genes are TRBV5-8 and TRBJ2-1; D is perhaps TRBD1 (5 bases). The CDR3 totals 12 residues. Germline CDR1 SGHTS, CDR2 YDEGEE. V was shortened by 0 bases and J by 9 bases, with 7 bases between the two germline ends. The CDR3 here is CASSLGTTEQFF. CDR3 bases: TGTGCCAGCAGCTTGGGGACAACTGAGCAGTTCTTC.

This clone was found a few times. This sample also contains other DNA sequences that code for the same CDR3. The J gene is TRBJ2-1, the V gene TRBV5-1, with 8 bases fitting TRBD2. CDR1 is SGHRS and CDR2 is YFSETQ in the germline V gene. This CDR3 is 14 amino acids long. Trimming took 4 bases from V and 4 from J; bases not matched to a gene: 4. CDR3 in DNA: TGCGCCAGCAGCCCAGCGGGAGCATACAATGAGCAGTTCTTC. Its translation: CASSPAGAYNEQFF. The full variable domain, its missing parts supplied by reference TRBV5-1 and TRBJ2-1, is KAGVTQTPRYLIKTRGQQVTLSCSPISGHRSVSWYQQTPGQGLQFLFEYFSETQRNKGNFPGRFSGRQFSNSRSEMNVSTLELGDSALYLCASSPAGAYNEQFFGPGTRLTVL.

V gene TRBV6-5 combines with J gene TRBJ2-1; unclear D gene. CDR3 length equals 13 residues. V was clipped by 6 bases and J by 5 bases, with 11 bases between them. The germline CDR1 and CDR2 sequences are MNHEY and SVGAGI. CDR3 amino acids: CASSITTNNEQFF. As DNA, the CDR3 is TGTGCCAGCAGCATTACTACGAACAATGAGCAGTTCTTC.

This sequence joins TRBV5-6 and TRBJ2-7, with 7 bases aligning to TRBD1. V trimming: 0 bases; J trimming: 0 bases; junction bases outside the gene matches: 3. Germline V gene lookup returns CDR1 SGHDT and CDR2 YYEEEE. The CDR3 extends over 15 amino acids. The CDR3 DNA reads TGTGCCAGCAGCTTGGGTCCAGGGGGCTCCTACGAGCAGTACTTC. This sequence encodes CASSLGPGGSYEQYF.

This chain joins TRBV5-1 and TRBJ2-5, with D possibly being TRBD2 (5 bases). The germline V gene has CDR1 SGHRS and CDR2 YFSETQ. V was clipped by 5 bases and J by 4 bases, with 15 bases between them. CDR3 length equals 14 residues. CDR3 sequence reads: CASSRFSSVETQYF. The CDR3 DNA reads TGCGCCAGCAGTCGGTTCAGTAGCGTAGAGACCCAGTACTTC.

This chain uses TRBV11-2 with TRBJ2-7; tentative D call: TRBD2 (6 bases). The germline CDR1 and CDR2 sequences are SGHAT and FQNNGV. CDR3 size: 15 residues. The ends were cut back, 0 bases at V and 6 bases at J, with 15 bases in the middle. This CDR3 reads CASSLEGGVVREQYF. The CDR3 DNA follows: TGTGCCAGCAGCTTAGAGGGGGGAGTGGTTCGCGAGCAGTACTTC.

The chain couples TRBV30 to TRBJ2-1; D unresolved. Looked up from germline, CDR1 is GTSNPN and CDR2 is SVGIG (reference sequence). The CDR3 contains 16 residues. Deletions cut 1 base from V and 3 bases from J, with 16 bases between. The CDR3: CAWSGPATPRYNEQFF. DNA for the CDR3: TGTGCCTGGAGTGGGCCGGCCACCCCTCGCTACAATGAGCAGTTCTTC. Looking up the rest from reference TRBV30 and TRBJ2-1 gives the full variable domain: SQTIHQWPATLVQPVGSPLSLECTVEGTSNPNLYWYRQAAGRGLQLLFYSVGIGQISSEVPQNLSASRPQDRQFILSSKKLLLSDSGFYLCAWSGPATPRYNEQFFGPGTRLTVL.

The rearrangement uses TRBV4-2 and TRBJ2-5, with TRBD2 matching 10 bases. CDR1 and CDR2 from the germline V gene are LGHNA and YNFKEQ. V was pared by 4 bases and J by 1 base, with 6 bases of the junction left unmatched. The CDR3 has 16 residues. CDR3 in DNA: TGTGCCAGCAGCCCGAGAGGACTAGCGGTCCAAGAGACCCAGTACTTC. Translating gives CASSPRGLAVQETQYF.